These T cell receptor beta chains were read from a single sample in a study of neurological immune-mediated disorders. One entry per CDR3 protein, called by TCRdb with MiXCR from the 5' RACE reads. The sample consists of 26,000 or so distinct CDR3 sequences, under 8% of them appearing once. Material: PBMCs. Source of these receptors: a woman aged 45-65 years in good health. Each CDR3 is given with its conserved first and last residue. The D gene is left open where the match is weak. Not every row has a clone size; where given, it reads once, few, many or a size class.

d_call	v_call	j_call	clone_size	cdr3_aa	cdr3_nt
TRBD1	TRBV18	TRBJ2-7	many	CASSPRGQGFHEQYF	TGTGCCAGCTCACCGCGGGGACAGGGGTTCCACGAGCAGTACTTC
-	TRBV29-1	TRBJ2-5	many	CSVAGRGGETQYF	TGCAGCGTTGCGGGCAGGGGAGGGGAGACCCAGTACTTC
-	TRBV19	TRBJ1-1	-	CASSMSGPEAFF	TGTGCCAGTAGTATGTCGGGCCCTGAAGCTTTCTTT
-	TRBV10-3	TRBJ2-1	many	CAINPGLVDEQFF	TGTGCCATCAACCCTGGACTGGTCGATGAGCAGTTCTTC
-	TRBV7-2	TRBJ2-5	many	CASSLDSKQETQYF	TGTGCCAGCAGCTTAGACAGCAAGCAAGAGACCCAGTACTTC
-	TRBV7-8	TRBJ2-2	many	CASSLRVAENTGELFF	TGTGCCAGCAGCTTAAGAGTGGCGGAGAACACCGGGGAGCTGTTTTTT
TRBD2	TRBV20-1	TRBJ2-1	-	CSAKFPGRTYNEQFF	TGCAGTGCTAAATTTCCCGGGAGGACATACAATGAGCAGTTCTTC
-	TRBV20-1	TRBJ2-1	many	CSARDEGPEQFF	TGCAGTGCTAGAGACGAAGGACCGGAGCAGTTCTTC
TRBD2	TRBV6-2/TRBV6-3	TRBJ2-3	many	CASSTGTSGKDTQYF	TGTGCCAGCAGCACCGGGACTAGCGGGAAAGATACGCAGTATTTT
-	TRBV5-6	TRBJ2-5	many	CASSLVPWETQYF	TGTGCCAGCAGCTTGGTCCCCTGGGAGACCCAGTACTTC
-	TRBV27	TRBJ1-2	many	CASSPKGRAPYGYTF	TGTGCCAGCAGTCCAAAGGGACGGGCTCCGTATGGCTACACCTTC
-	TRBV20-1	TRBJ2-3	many	CSGERGSDTQYF	TGCAGTGGGGAACGGGGGAGCGATACGCAGTATTTT
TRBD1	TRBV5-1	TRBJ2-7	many	CASSSNPGQGNHEQYF	TGCGCCAGCAGCTCGAACCCGGGACAGGGGAACCACGAGCAGTACTTC
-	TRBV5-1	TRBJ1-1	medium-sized	CASSLQAAYTEAFF	TGCGCCAGCAGCTTACAGGCGGCGTACACTGAAGCTTTCTTT
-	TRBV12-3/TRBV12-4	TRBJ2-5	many	CASSPGALETQYF	TGTGCCAGCAGCCCGGGTGCGTTGGAGACCCAGTACTTC
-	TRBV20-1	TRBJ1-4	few	CSAYGSFLNEKLFF	TGCAGTGCTTACGGCAGCTTCCTTAATGAAAAACTGTTTTTT
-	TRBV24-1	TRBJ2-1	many	CATSDVTGSIKRNEQFF	TGTGCCACCAGTGATGTGACCGGGTCCATCAAACGCAATGAGCAGTTCTTC
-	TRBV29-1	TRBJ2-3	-	CSTKQGGTQYF	TGCAGCACCAAACAGGGAGGTACGCAGTATTTT
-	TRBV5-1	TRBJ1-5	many	CASSLAGTLNQPQHF	TGCGCCAGCAGCTTGGCCGGGACCTTAAATCAGCCCCAGCATTTT
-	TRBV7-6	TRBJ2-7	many	CASSLTGTSYEQYF	TGTGCCAGCAGCTTAACCGGGACATCTTACGAGCAGTACTTC
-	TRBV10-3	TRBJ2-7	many	CAISPHVEQYF	TGTGCCATTTCCCCACATGTCGAGCAGTACTTC
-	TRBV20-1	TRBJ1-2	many	CSASRGPPEDFYGYTF	TGCAGTGCTAGCCGGGGACCGCCGGAGGACTTCTATGGCTACACCTTC
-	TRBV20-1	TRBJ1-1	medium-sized	CSASPTGSGALNTEAFF	TGCAGTGCTAGCCCAACAGGGTCCGGGGCCTTGAACACTGAAGCTTTCTTT
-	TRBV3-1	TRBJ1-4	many	CASSPGTWGEKLFF	TGTGCCAGCAGCCCGGGGACCTGGGGTGAAAAACTGTTTTTT
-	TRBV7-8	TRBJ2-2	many	CASSFSRFKDTGELFF	TGTGCCAGCAGCTTCTCCCGTTTCAAAGACACCGGGGAGCTGTTTTTT
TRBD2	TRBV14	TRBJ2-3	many	CASSPAGVTDTQYF	TGTGCCAGCAGCCCAGCGGGAGTCACAGATACGCAGTATTTT
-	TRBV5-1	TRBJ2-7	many	CASSFTGTQASYEQYF	TGCGCCAGCAGCTTCACAGGGACCCAGGCCTCCTACGAGCAGTACTTC
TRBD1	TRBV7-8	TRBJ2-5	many	CASSPRTGGHQETQYF	TGTGCCAGCAGCCCACGGACAGGGGGCCATCAAGAGACCCAGTACTTC
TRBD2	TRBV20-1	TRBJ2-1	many	CSARDFGTSKSEQFF	TGCAGTGCTAGAGATTTTGGGACTAGCAAATCTGAGCAGTTCTTC
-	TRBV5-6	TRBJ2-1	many	CASSPGQGYEQFF	TGTGCCAGCAGCCCGGGCCAGGGTTATGAGCAGTTCTTC
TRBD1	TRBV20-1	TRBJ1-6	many	CSARGQGGSPLHF	TGCAGTGCTAGAGGACAGGGTGGTTCACCCCTCCACTTT
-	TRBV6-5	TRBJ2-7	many	CASRRTAYEQYF	TGTGCCAGCAGACGGACAGCCTACGAGCAGTACTTC
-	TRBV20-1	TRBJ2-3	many	CSANDSGDTQYF	TGCAGTGCTAATGACAGTGGAGATACGCAGTATTTT
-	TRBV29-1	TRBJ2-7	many	CSVTSDWREQYF	TGCAGCGTTACCTCCGACTGGCGGGAGCAGTACTTC
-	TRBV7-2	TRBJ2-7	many	CASSLDPGSSYEQYF	TGTGCCAGCAGCTTAGATCCGGGGAGCTCCTACGAGCAGTACTTC
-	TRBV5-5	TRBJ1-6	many	CASSPGTAMSSPLHF	TGTGCCAGCAGCCCAGGGACGGCAATGAGTTCACCCCTCCACTTT
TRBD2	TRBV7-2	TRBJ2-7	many	CASSSGLAYEQYF	TGTGCCAGCAGCTCGGGACTAGCCTACGAGCAGTACTTC
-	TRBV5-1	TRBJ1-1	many	CASRHSGGGTEAFF	TGCGCCAGCAGGCACTCGGGAGGAGGCACTGAAGCTTTCTTT
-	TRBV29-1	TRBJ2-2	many	CSVDSANTGELFF	TGCAGCGTTGACAGCGCGAACACCGGGGAGCTGTTTTTT
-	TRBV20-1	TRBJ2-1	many	CSAIPFNEQFF	TGCAGTGCTATACCCTTCAATGAGCAGTTCTTC
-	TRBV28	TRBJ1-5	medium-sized	CASRADGNSNQPQHF	TGTGCCAGCAGGGCTGACGGCAATAGCAATCAGCCCCAGCATTTT
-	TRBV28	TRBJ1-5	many	CASRARDVRNQPQHF	TGTGCCAGCAGAGCCAGGGATGTGCGCAATCAGCCCCAGCATTTT
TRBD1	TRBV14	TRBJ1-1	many	CASSPIQGVVTGEAFF	TGTGCCAGCAGCCCAATACAGGGGGTTGTCACAGGTGAAGCTTTCTTT
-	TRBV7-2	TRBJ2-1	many	CASSTGHGNEQFF	TGTGCCAGCAGCACGGGGCATGGCAATGAGCAGTTCTTC
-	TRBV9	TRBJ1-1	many	CASSPDRTVQKAFF	TGTGCCAGCAGCCCCGATCGGACGGTGCAGAAAGCTTTCTTT
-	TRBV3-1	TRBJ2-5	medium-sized	CASSQGNSKETQYF	TGTGCCAGCAGCCAAGGGAACTCGAAGGAGACCCAGTACTTC
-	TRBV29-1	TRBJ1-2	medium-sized	CSVEVTRMGGYTF	TGCAGCGTTGAAGTTACCAGGATGGGAGGCTACACCTTC
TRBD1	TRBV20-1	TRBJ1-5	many	CSASPTGTGEGQPQHF	TGCAGTGCTAGCCCAACCGGGACAGGGGAAGGTCAGCCCCAGCATTTT
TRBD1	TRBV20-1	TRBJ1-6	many	CSARDQRGRDNSPLHF	TGCAGTGCTAGAGATCAAAGGGGGCGGGATAATTCACCCCTCCACTTT